This TCR beta chain was obtained from a study of T cell repertoires in ileal Crohn's disease. Overall study context: Under 40% were active smokers at surgery; median disease duration was 7.9 years. Findings of the study overall: Compared with non-smokers, active smokers at surgery showed more clonal expansions.

The germline V gene encodes CDR1 SGHRS and CDR2 YFSETQ. Trimming removed 0 bases at V and 6 bases at J, with 12 bases between. There are 14 residues in the CDR3. The time point was: neoterminal ileum biopsy at postoperative endoscopy, about 6 months after surgery. This clone is large by share. The antigen is unknown. Using immunoSEQ multiplex PCR, the repertoire was profiled, and TCRdb retains in-frame clones only, with some absent. The data show roughly 8,500 clones, with 65% to 80% seen just once and about 20% held by the top ten. This clonotype originated in an adult with Crohn's disease. Sequencing was performed on ileal tissue. V is TRBV5-1 and J is TRBJ1-2; no clear D gene. The CDR3 reads CASSLDSEQDGYTF. The CDR3 region has the DNA TGCGCCAGCAGCTTGGACTCTGAGCAGGATGGCTACACCTTC.